Listed below are T cell receptor beta chains from one sample, sequenced in a study of early T cells in non-severe SARS-CoV-2 infection. TCRdb reprocessed the 5' RACE reads via MiXCR and lists one record per CDR3 protein. The data hold 98,000 or so distinct CDR3 sequences, with approximately 10% observed a single time. Source material: whole blood. These receptors were collected from an adult who was a healthcare worker with PCR-confirmed SARS-CoV-2 infection or an uninfected control (not recorded which). Each CDR3 is given with its conserved first and last residue. A D gene is named only where the DNA matches it firmly. Only part of the rows carry a size: once, few, many, or a class if the clone is expanded.

J gene | clone size | V gene | D gene | CDR3 protein | CDR3 DNA
TRBJ2-2 | few | TRBV6-5 | NA | CASSGTYTGLRTGELFF | TGTGCCAGCAGTGGCACTTACACGGGACTTAGGACCGGGGAGCTGTTTTTT
TRBJ1-1 | few | TRBV12-3/TRBV12-4 | TRBD1 | CASSFDRVNTEAFF | TGTGCCAGCAGTTTCGACAGGGTGAACACTGAAGCTTTCTTT
TRBJ2-7 | NA | TRBV30 | TRBD1 | CAWSVIFPRDRSSYEQYF | TGTGCCTGGAGTGTAATTTTCCCCAGGGACAGGAGCTCCTACGAGCAGTACTTC
TRBJ2-3 | few | TRBV4-1 | NA | CASSQGVIGTDTQYF | TGCGCCAGCAGCCAAGGTGTTATTGGCACAGATACGCAGTATTTT
TRBJ2-5 | many | TRBV5-4 | TRBD2 | CASSLSSGAGEETQYF | TGTGCCAGCAGCTTGTCGAGCGGGGCAGGTGAAGAGACCCAGTACTTC
TRBJ1-1 | many | TRBV30 | TRBD1 | CAWNGVWDRPVSEAFF | TGTGCCTGGAACGGCGTATGGGACAGGCCAGTATCTGAAGCTTTCTTT
TRBJ2-7 | NA | TRBV6-1 | NA | CASSERVVTYEQYF | TGTGCCAGCAGCGAGCGGGTAGTGACCTACGAGCAGTACTTC
TRBJ1-2 | few | TRBV11-2 | NA | CASSPRQYGYTF | TGTGCCAGCAGCCCGCGACAGTATGGCTACACCTTC
TRBJ1-4 | few | TRBV6-1 | NA | CASRESTNEKLFF | TGTGCCAGCAGGGAGTCAACTAATGAAAAACTGTTTTTT
TRBJ1-1 | NA | TRBV20-1 | NA | CSARGPDREEAFF | TGCAGTGCTAGAGGGCCCGATCGCGAGGAAGCTTTCTTT
TRBJ2-4 | NA | TRBV5-6 | NA | CASSLGQKNIQYF | TGTGCCAGCAGCTTGGGACAGAAAAACATTCAGTACTTC
TRBJ1-4 | NA | TRBV6-5 | NA | CASSYSMTGLGEKLFF | TGTGCCAGCAGTTACTCCATGACAGGCTTAGGCGAAAAACTGTTTTTT
TRBJ2-7 | few | TRBV25-1 | TRBD1 | CASITSGGEQYF | TGTGCCAGCATTACATCAGGGGGCGAGCAGTACTTC
TRBJ2-5 | many | TRBV5-1 | TRBD2 | CASSSLAGGQETQYF | TGCGCCAGCAGCTCTCTAGCGGGGGGCCAAGAGACCCAGTACTTC
TRBJ2-7 | few | TRBV6-6 | TRBD2 | CASSTASGRASEQYF | TGTGCCAGCAGTACCGCTAGCGGGAGGGCCTCCGAGCAGTACTTC
TRBJ2-1 | NA | TRBV29-1 | NA | CSVPQRGLDNEQFF | TGCAGCGTTCCCCAGAGGGGTCTGGACAATGAGCAGTTCTTC
TRBJ2-5 | many | TRBV20-1 | TRBD1 | CSADRNPRDRAQETQYF | TGCAGTGCTGACCGGAACCCGAGGGACAGGGCGCAAGAGACCCAGTACTTC
TRBJ2-4 | few | TRBV7-2 | NA | CASSLEASINIQYF | TGTGCCAGCAGCTTAGAGGCGTCGATAAACATTCAGTACTTC
TRBJ2-7 | few | TRBV18 | NA | CASSPPGSGFEQYF | TGTGCCAGCTCACCACCTGGGTCGGGTTTCGAGCAGTACTTC
TRBJ1-4 | few | TRBV29-1 | NA | CSLPPVAPTDTNEKLFF | TGCAGCCTTCCACCGGTAGCGCCAACCGACACGAATGAAAAACTGTTTTTT
TRBJ1-2 | NA | TRBV6-5 | NA | CASSYSLGEGANYGYTF | TGTGCCAGCAGTTACTCATTGGGGGAGGGAGCTAACTATGGCTACACCTTC
TRBJ1-2 | many | TRBV27 | TRBD1 | CASSQGQGVRSTF | TGTGCCAGCAGCCAGGGACAGGGGGTTAGGAGCACCTTC
TRBJ1-4 | many | TRBV2 | NA | CASSYEKLFF | TGTGCCAGCAGCTATGAAAAACTGTTTTTT
TRBJ1-1 | many | TRBV29-1 | NA | CSVTSNSKEAFF | TGCAGCGTCACCTCGAATAGCAAGGAAGCTTTCTTT
TRBJ2-1 | many | TRBV20-1 | TRBD2 | CSAGGGGAARNEQFF | TGCAGCGCGGGCGGCGGGGGGGCTGCGCGAAATGAGCAGTTCTTC
TRBJ2-2 | many | TRBV11-2 | NA | CASSSDWNTGELFF | TGTGCCAGCAGCTCGGACTGGAACACCGGGGAGCTGTTTTTT
TRBJ2-7 | many | TRBV7-2 | TRBD1 | CASSVGTGTGGHEQYF | TGTGCCAGCAGTGTGGGAACCGGGACAGGGGGCCACGAGCAGTACTTC
TRBJ2-7 | NA | TRBV20-1 | NA | CSARVMGGIGSYEQYF | TGCAGTGCTAGAGTTATGGGGGGAATCGGGTCCTACGAGCAGTACTTC
TRBJ2-1 | many | TRBV11-1 | NA | CASSNSYNEQFF | TGTGCCAGCAGCAACTCGTACAATGAGCAGTTCTTC
TRBJ1-5 | many | TRBV19 | NA | CASRLQGVGNQPQHF | TGTGCCAGTAGATTACAGGGAGTCGGCAATCAGCCCCAGCATTTT
TRBJ2-7 | many | TRBV12-3/TRBV12-4 | TRBD1 | CASSFRTGVDEQYF | TGTGCCAGCAGTTTCCGGACAGGGGTAGACGAGCAGTACTTC
TRBJ2-3 | few | TRBV28 | TRBD2 | CASSLLGTSGADTQYF | TGTGCCAGCAGTTTACTCGGGACTAGCGGTGCGGATACGCAGTATTTT
TRBJ1-1 | NA | TRBV2 | NA | CASSDTTYNTEAFF | TGTGCCAGCAGTGATACTACATATAACACTGAAGCTTTCTTT
TRBJ2-1 | NA | TRBV11-2 | NA | CASSLNQAPGNEQFF | TGTGCCAGCAGCTTAAATCAGGCCCCCGGCAATGAGCAGTTCTTC
TRBJ2-7 | few | TRBV28 | NA | CASSPLGNEQYF | TGTGCCAGCAGTCCCTTAGGAAACGAGCAGTACTTC
TRBJ1-2 | many | TRBV6-5 | TRBD1 | CASSYQGAYGYTF | TGTGCCAGCAGCTACCAGGGGGCCTATGGCTACACCTTC
TRBJ2-7 | few | TRBV18 | TRBD1 | CASSPPDRIHEQYF | TGTGCCAGCTCACCCCCGGACAGGATTCACGAGCAGTACTTC
TRBJ1-1 | few | TRBV5-1 | TRBD1 | CASGTATNTEAFF | TGCGCCAGCGGGACAGCGACGAACACTGAAGCTTTCTTT
TRBJ1-2 | NA | TRBV14 | NA | CASSHYKLSAFYGYTF | TGTGCCAGCAGCCATTATAAATTGTCAGCCTTCTATGGCTACACCTTC
TRBJ1-1 | once | TRBV7-9 | NA | CASSLAPGGSNTEAFF | TGTGCCAGCAGCTTAGCCCCGGGGGGGTCCAACACTGAAGCTTTCTTT
TRBJ2-3 | many | TRBV11-2 | TRBD1 | CASSFRDRDTDTQYF | TGTGCCAGCAGCTTCCGGGACAGGGACACAGATACGCAGTATTTT
TRBJ2-3 | few | TRBV24-1 | NA | CATSDSTGGLSTDTQYF | TGTGCCACCAGTGACTCCACAGGAGGGCTCAGCACAGATACGCAGTATTTT
TRBJ2-5 | few | TRBV28 | NA | CASSLQGRGIETQYF | TGTGCCAGCAGTTTACAGGGTAGAGGGATAGAGACCCAGTACTTC
TRBJ2-1 | many | TRBV2 | TRBD1 | CASKARDRAGEQFF | TGTGCCAGCAAGGCCCGGGACAGGGCGGGTGAGCAGTTCTTC
TRBJ1-4 | few | TRBV7-9 | NA | CASSLEGLTNEKLFF | TGTGCCAGCAGCTTGGAGGGGCTCACTAATGAAAAACTGTTTTTT
TRBJ1-1 | few | TRBV6-5 | NA | CASRLGGVPNTEAFF | TGTGCCAGCAGATTAGGGGGGGTTCCGAACACTGAAGCTTTCTTT
TRBJ1-4 | NA | TRBV7-9 | TRBD1 | CASSFPGTGSVREKLFF | TGTGCCAGCAGCTTTCCCGGGACAGGGTCGGTGCGGGAAAAACTGTTTTTT
TRBJ1-1 | NA | TRBV7-9 | NA | CASSSNRNTEAFF | TGTGCCAGCAGCTCCAACAGGAACACTGAAGCTTTCTTT
TRBJ1-2 | NA | TRBV28 | NA | CASSQQRNYGYTF | TGTGCCAGCAGTCAACAGCGAAACTATGGCTACACCTTC
TRBJ2-7 | few | TRBV20-1 | TRBD2 | CSPLRLAGTYEQYF | TGCAGTCCTTTGCGACTAGCGGGGACCTACGAGCAGTACTTC
TRBJ1-1 | few | TRBV20-1 | NA | CSAFPDRLNTEAFF | TGCAGTGCCTTTCCGGACAGACTGAACACTGAAGCTTTCTTT
TRBJ2-3 | few | TRBV7-9 | NA | CASSLVMLGTDTQYF | TGTGCCAGCAGCTTAGTAATGTTGGGAACAGATACGCAGTATTTT
TRBJ1-2 | many | TRBV28 | NA | CASSPDGNYGYTF | TGTGCCAGCAGTCCTGACGGGAACTATGGCTACACCTTC
TRBJ2-7 | NA | TRBV12-5 | TRBD1 | CASGLGTGPYTYEQYF | TGTGCTAGTGGTTTGGGGACAGGGCCCTACACCTACGAGCAGTACTTC
TRBJ1-5 | many | TRBV29-1 | NA | CSAPVQGTTPNYQPQHF | TGCAGCGCCCCAGTTCAGGGAACGACCCCTAATTATCAGCCCCAGCATTTT